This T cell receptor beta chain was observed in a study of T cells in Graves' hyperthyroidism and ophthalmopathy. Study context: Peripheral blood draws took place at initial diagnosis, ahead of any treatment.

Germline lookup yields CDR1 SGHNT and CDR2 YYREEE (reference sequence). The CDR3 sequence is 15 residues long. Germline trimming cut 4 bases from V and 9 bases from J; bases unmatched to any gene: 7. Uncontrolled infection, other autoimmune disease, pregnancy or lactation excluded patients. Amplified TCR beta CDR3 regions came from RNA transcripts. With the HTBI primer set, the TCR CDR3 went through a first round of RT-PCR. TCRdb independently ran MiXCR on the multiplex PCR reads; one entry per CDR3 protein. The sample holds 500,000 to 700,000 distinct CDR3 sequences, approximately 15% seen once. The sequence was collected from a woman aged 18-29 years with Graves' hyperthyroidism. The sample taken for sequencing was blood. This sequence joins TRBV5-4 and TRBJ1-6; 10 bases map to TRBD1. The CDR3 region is CASSPGQGIGSPLHF. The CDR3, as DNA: TGTGCCAGCAGCCCGGGACAGGGGATCGGTTCACCCCTCCACTTT.